Reported below is one T cell receptor (beta chain). Germline loops: CDR1 LGHNA, CDR2 YNFKEQ. This CDR3 spans 12 amino acids. The V and J ends lost 5 bases and 4 bases respectively, with 9 bases between them. This record belongs to a study of T cells after yellow fever vaccination. A single record per CDR3 protein comes from TCRdb applying MiXCR to the 5' RACE reads. The repertoire consists of 250,000 or so distinct CDR3 sequences, with 6.9% occurring once and the leading ten covering about 0.9%. The chain employs TRBV4-2 and TRBJ2-7; D possibly corresponds to TRBD2 (6 bases). The starting material was CD4+ T cells sorted from PBMCs, obtained 15 days after the yellow fever booster vaccination. This TCR was sampled from a man aged 25-40 years who received the YFV17D yellow fever vaccine. The chain's CDR3 is CASSSGTYEQYF. The CDR3 nucleotides are TGTGCCAGCAGCTCAGGGACTTACGAGCAGTACTTC.